The 10 T cell receptor beta chains given below trace back to one sample, sequenced in a study of cytomegalovirus exposure and HLA in healthy donors. Primers: 60 Vbeta forward and 13 Jbeta reverse. Profiled with immunoSEQ multiplex PCR; TCRdb holds only in-frame clones, not every one. The table shows roughly 100,000 clones, with roughly 79% occurring only once. The source material was PBMCs. The origin of the receptors is a man aged 35 to 55 in good health and CMV-seronegative.

In this sample, this clone turned up a few times. The chain links TRBV6-6 to TRBJ1-5, with 8 nucleotides matching TRBD1. The J segment lost 7 bases and the V segment lost 0 bases, leaving 5 bases of the junction unmatched. Germline loops: CDR1 MNHNY, CDR2 SVGAGI (reference sequence). The CDR3 has 15 residues. CDR3 protein: CASSYSTGVGQPQHF. Written as DNA, the CDR3 is TGTGCCAGCAGTTACTCGACAGGGGTTGGACAGCCCCAGCATTTT.

The chain is built from TRBV11-2 and TRBJ1-1; D possibly corresponds to TRBD1 (6 bases). The V end was cut by 5 bases, the J end by 4 bases, with 14 bases between. Germline CDR1 reads SGHAT; CDR2 reads FQNNGV. The CDR3 has 14 amino acids. The CDR3 loop reads CASSVRGARTEAFF. The CDR3 DNA sequence: TGTGCCAGCAGCGTCCGGGGGGCGCGCACTGAAGCTTTCTTT. Using reference TRBV11-2 and TRBJ1-1 for the parts outside the CDR3, the full variable domain is EAGVAQSPRYKIIEKRQSVAFWCNPISGHATLYWYQQILGQGPKLLIQFQNNGVVDDSQLPKDRFSAERLKGVDSTLKIQPAKLEDSAVYLCASSVRGARTEAFFGQGTRLTVV.

The chain links TRBV4-2 to TRBJ2-1, with 8 bases matching TRBD2. The trim removed 3 bases at V and 4 bases at J, leaving 11 bases unmatched. The CDR3 spans 17 residues. The germline V gene encodes CDR1 LGHNA and CDR2 YNFKEQ. The CDR3 region is CASSQERLAQGYNEQFF. CDR3 coding DNA: TGTGCCAGCAGCCAGGAAAGACTAGCGCAAGGGTACAATGAGCAGTTCTTC.

This sequence joins TRBV5-6 and TRBJ1-5, with D hard to call. The V end was cut by 3 bases, the J end by 0 bases, with 7 bases between. The length of the CDR3 is 14 residues. The germline V gene has CDR1 SGHDT and CDR2 YYEEEE. The CDR3 reads CASSSFYSNQPQHF. CDR3 in DNA: TGTGCCAGCAGCTCCTTCTATAGCAATCAGCCCCAGCATTTT.

This clone occurred a few times. V and J are TRBV28 and TRBJ2-1; a possible D gene is TRBD2 (5 bases). The CDR3 extends over 12 amino acids. The germline CDR1 and CDR2 sequences are MDHEN and SYDVKM. The V end lost 4 bases, the J end lost 6 bases, and 7 bases lay between the germline ends. CDR3 coding DNA: TGTGCCAGCAGTTCGGGGATCAATGAGCAGTTCTTC. Translation: CASSSGINEQFF.

The chain joins TRBV19 to TRBJ1-6; 7 bases align to TRBD1. CDR1 and CDR2 (germline): LNHDA, SQIVND (reference sequence). The CDR3 is made up of 16 amino acids. V lost 6 bases to trimming and J lost 2 bases; unmatched junction nucleotides: 7. The DNA of the CDR3 is TGTGCCAGTAGCCCCTCCGGGACAGCCTATAATTCACCCCTCCACTTT. Amino acids: CASSPSGTAYNSPLHF.

The genes are TRBV5-4 and TRBJ1-3, with 8 bases identical to TRBD1. Germline V gives CDR1 SGHNT, CDR2 YYREEE (reference sequence). CDR3 length: 14 amino acids. The trim removed 4 bases at V and 4 bases at J, leaving 4 bases unmatched. CDR3 DNA: TGTGCCAGCAGCCGGACAGGGTCCGGAAACACCATATATTTT. Residues: CASSRTGSGNTIYF.

Comments on this clone: One end of the junction fails to match germline, which may point to a read error. CDR3 loop: CSSSSHRGMNTEAFF. The CDR3 DNA sequence: TGTTCCAGCAGCTCTCACAGGGGTATGAACACTGAAGCTTTCTTT. This chain links TRBV7-9 with TRBJ1-1; 7 bases are a match to TRBD1. CDR1 SEHNR and CDR2 FQNEAQ come from the germline V gene (reference sequence). The CDR3 sequence is 15 residues long.

V is TRBV18 and J is TRBJ2-6, with TRBD1 as a possible D gene (6 bases). Trimming took 1 base from V and 0 from J, leaving 10 bases between them. This CDR3 has 17 amino acids. Germline CDR1 KGHSH, CDR2 LQKENI. The CDR3 sequence: CASSPQQGSSGANVLTF. CDR3 sequence (DNA): TGTGCCAGCTCACCACAGCAGGGGAGCTCTGGGGCCAACGTCCTGACTTTC.

The chain links TRBV5-4 to TRBJ1-1; D is unresolved. The germline gives CDR1 SGHNT, CDR2 YYREEE (reference sequence). Trimming took 0 bases from V and 1 from J, leaving 13 bases between them. The CDR3 sequence is 16 residues long. For the CDR3, the DNA is TGTGCCAGCAGCTTGGCTACCACCCGCGGGAACACTGAAGCTTTCTTT. Translating gives CASSLATTRGNTEAFF. Full variable domain (remainder filled in from reference TRBV5-4 and TRBJ1-1): ETGVTQSPTHLIKTRGQQVTLRCSSQSGHNTVSWYQQALGQGPQFIFQYYREEENGRGNFPPRFSGLQFPNYSSELNVNALELDDSALYLCASSLATTRGNTEAFFGQGTRLTVV.